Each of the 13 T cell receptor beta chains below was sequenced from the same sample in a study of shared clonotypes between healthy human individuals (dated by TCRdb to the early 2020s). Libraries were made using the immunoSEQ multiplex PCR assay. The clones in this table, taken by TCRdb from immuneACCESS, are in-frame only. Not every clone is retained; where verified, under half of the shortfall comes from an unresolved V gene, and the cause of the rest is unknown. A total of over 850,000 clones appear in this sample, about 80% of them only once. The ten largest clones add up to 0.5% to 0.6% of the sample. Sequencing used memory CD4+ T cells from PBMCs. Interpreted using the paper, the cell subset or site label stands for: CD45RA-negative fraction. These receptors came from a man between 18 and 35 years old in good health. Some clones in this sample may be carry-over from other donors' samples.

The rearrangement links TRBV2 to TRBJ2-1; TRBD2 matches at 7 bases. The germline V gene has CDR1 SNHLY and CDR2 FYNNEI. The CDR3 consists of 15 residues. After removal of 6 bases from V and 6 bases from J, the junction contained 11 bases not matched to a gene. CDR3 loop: CASSPNAGEGNEQFF. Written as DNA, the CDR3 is TGTGCCAGCAGCCCCAACGCGGGAGAGGGCAATGAGCAGTTCTTC. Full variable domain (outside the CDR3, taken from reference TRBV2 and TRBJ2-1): EPEVTQTPSHQVTQMGQEVILRCVPISNHLYFYWYRQILGQKVEFLVSFYNNEISEKSEIFDDQFSVERPDGSNFTLKIRSTKLEDSAMYFCASSPNAGEGNEQFFGPGTRLTVL.

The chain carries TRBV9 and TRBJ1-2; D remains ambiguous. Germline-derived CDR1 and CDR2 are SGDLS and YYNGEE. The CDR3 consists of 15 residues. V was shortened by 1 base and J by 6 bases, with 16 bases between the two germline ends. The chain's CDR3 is CASSVMESEWNGYTF. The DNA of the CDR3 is TGTGCCAGCAGCGTAATGGAATCGGAATGGAATGGCTACACCTTC.

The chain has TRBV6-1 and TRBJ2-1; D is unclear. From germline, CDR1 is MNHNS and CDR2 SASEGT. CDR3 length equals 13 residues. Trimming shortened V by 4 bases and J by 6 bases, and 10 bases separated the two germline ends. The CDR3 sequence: CASSAKGPNEQFF. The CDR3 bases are TGTGCCAGCAGTGCGAAGGGCCCCAATGAGCAGTTCTTC.

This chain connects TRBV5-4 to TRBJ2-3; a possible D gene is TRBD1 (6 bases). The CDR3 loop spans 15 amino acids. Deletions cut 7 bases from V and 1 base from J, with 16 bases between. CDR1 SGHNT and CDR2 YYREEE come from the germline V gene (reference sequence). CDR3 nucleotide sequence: TGTGCCAGCGCCCAAGACAGGTCAGGCACAGATACGCAGTATTTT. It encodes CASAQDRSGTDTQYF. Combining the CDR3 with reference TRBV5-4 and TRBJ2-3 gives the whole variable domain ETGVTQSPTHLIKTRGQQVTLRCSSQSGHNTVSWYQQALGQGPQFIFQYYREEENGRGNFPPRFSGLQFPNYSSELNVNALELDDSALYLCASAQDRSGTDTQYFGPGTRLTVL.

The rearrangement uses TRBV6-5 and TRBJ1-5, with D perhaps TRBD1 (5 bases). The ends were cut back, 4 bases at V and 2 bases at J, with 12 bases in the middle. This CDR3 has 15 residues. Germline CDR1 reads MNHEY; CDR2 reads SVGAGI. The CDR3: CASSSRVGRNQPQHF. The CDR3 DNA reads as TGTGCCAGCAGTTCCAGGGTAGGACGCAATCAGCCCCAGCATTTT.

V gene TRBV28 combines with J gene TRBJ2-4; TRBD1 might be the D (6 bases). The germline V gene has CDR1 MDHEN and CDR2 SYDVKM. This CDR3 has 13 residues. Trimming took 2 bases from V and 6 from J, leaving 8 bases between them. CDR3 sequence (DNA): TGTGCCAGCAGTTTAAACAGGGCAAACATTCAGTACTTC. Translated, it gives CASSLNRANIQYF.

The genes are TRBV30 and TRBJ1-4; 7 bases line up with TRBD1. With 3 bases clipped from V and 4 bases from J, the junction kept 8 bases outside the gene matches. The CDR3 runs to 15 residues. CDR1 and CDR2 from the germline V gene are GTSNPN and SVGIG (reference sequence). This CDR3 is CAWSPQGTYNEKLFF. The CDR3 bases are TGTGCCTGGAGCCCACAGGGGACATATAATGAAAAACTGTTTTTT.

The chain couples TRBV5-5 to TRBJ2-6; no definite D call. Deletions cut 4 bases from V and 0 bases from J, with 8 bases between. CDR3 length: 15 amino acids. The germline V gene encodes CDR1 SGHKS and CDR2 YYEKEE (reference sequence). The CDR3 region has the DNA TGTGCCAGCAGCCTGGGATCCTCTGGGGCCAACGTCCTGACTTTC. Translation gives CASSLGSSGANVLTF.

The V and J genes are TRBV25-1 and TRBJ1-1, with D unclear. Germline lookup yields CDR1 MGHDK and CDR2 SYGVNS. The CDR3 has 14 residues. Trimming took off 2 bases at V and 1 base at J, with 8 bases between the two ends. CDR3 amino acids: CASSELGRNTEAFF. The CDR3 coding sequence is TGTGCCAGCAGTGAACTCGGAAGGAACACTGAAGCTTTCTTT.

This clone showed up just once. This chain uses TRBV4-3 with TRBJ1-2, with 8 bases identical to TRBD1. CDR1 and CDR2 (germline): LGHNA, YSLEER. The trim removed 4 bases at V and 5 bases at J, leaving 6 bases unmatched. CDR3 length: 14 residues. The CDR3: CASSRGQGGYGYTF. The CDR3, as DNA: TGCGCCAGCAGCCGAGGACAGGGCGGTTATGGCTACACCTTC.

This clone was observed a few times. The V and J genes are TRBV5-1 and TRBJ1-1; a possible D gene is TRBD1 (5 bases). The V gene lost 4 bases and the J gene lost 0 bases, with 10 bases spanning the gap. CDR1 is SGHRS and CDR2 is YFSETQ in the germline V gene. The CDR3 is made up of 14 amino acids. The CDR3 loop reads CASSPGSVNTEAFF. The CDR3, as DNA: TGCGCCAGCAGCCCAGGGTCTGTGAACACTGAAGCTTTCTTT.

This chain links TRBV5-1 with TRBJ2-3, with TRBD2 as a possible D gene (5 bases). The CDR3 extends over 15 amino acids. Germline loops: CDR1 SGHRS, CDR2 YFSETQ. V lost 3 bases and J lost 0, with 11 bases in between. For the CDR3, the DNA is TGCGCCAGCAGCTCGACGCGGACTAGCACAGATACGCAGTATTTT. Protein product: CASSSTRTSTDTQYF.

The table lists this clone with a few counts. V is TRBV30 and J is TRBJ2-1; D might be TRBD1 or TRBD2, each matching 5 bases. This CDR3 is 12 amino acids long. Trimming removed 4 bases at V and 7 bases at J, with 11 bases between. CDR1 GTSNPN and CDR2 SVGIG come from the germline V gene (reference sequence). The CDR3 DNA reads TGTGCCTGGACATTGGGGGTGAATGAGCAGTTCTTC. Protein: CAWTLGVNEQFF.